These 18 T cell receptor beta chains were sequenced from one sample in a study of naive CD8 T cells in extremely preterm neonates (dated by TCRdb to about 2017). Libraries came from the immunoSEQ multiplex PCR assay. Imported from immuneACCESS, the table was reduced by TCRdb to in-frame sequences with V and J called. These copies leave out some clones; in studies compared against another copy, an unresolved V gene accounts for under half, and the cause of the remainder is not known. The sample has a few thousand clones on record, 95% to 97% of them singletons. The top ten clones comprise about 0.39% of the sample. Sequenced material: naive CD8+ T cells from blood. These receptors were obtained from a human donor in good health.

The chain employs TRBV7-8 and TRBJ2-3; TRBD2 agrees at 12 bases. In germline, CDR1 is SGHVS, CDR2 FQNEAQ. J was trimmed by 7 bases and V by 5 bases; bases with no gene match: 7. The CDR3 runs to 15 residues. In DNA form, the CDR3 reads TGTGCCAGCAGCGCAACTAGCGGGAGGTGGAATACGCAGTATTTT. Translating it yields CASSATSGRWNTQYF. Using reference TRBV7-8 and TRBJ2-3 for the parts outside the CDR3, the full variable domain is GAGVSQSPRYKVAKRGQDVALRCDPISGHVSLFWYQQALGQGPEFLTYFQNEAQLDKSGLPSDRFFAERPEGSVSTLKIQRTQQEDSAVYLCASSATSGRWNTQYFGPGTRLTVL.

The gene calls are TRBV19 and TRBJ1-6; D is possibly TRBD1 (6 bases). The CDR3 is 14 amino acids. CDR1 LNHDA and CDR2 SQIVND come from the germline V gene (reference sequence). Trimming left V 4 bases short and J 10 bases short, with 14 bases between. The CDR3 region is CASSTDSGGSPLHF. In DNA, the CDR3 is TGTGCCAGTAGTACGGACAGCGGCGGATCACCCCTCCACTTT.

V usage is TRBV2 and J usage is TRBJ1-3; D not resolved. Between the trimmed V and J ends, which lost 7 bases and 2 bases, there was a span of 6 bases. The V gene's germline CDR1 is SNHLY and CDR2 FYNNEI. The CDR3 is made up of 12 amino acids. CDR3: CASTGTGNTIYF. CDR3 coding DNA: TGTGCCAGCACCGGGACTGGAAACACCATATATTTT.

On this clone itself: A junction end diverges from the germline sequence, so it may reflect a read error. J is TRBJ1-1 and V is TRBV4-1; TRBD1 agrees at 8 bases. CDR1 and CDR2 from the germline V gene are MGHRA and YSYEKL. The CDR3 runs 12 residues. The CDR3 DNA follows: TGCGCCAGCAGCCAGCACCAGGGGGCGCGTTCCTTT. This gives the protein CASSQHQGARSF.

The J gene is TRBJ1-5, the V gene TRBV2; possibly TRBD1 for D (6 bases). CDR1 and CDR2 (germline): SNHLY, FYNNEI. The V and J ends lost 7 bases and 1 base respectively, with 14 bases between them. The CDR3 extends over 15 amino acids. CDR3 sequence: CASTFSRGSNQPQHF. CDR3 nucleotides: TGTGCCAGCACTTTTAGCAGGGGAAGCAATCAGCCCCAGCATTTT.

The V gene is TRBV5-1, the J gene TRBJ1-5, with a weak D call TRBD1 (5 bases). V lost 4 bases and J 3 bases, leaving 14 bases between the germline ends. The CDR3 spans 15 residues. The germline CDR1 and CDR2 sequences are SGHRS and YFSETQ. The CDR3 loop reads CASSPTDSLNQPQHF. CDR3 sequence (DNA): TGCGCCAGCAGCCCGACCGACAGTCTCAATCAGCCCCAGCATTTT.

This sequence joins TRBV9 and TRBJ2-1; 13 nucleotides match TRBD2. CDR3 length: 16 amino acids. Germline V CDR1 and CDR2: SGDLS, YYNGEE. V was pared by 5 bases and J by 8 bases, with 10 bases of the junction left unmatched. In DNA, the CDR3 is TGTGCCAGCAGTCCCAGGACTAGCGGGGGATCGTATGAGCAGTTCTTC. This codes for CASSPRTSGGSYEQFF.

The chain joins TRBV18 to TRBJ2-1; perhaps TRBD2 as D (5 bases). Germline assignment: CDR1 KGHSH and CDR2 LQKENI. V was shortened by 4 bases and J by 2 bases, with 9 bases between the two germline ends. The CDR3 has 14 amino acids. Here the CDR3 DNA reads TGTGCCAGCTCACTGGGAGTCGCCTACAATGAGCAGTTCTTC. Translating gives CASSLGVAYNEQFF.

This chain joins TRBV11-2 and TRBJ2-1, with a possible D match to TRBD2 (7 bases). CDR1 and CDR2 (germline): SGHAT, FQNNGV. The V gene lost 0 bases and the J gene lost 3 bases, with 9 bases spanning the gap. The CDR3 has 15 amino acids. The CDR3 DNA reads as TGTGCCAGCAGCTTAGACGGGGGGCTCTACAATGAGCAGTTCTTC. Translating gives CASSLDGGLYNEQFF.

The V call is TRBV2, the J call TRBJ2-3; 12 positions match TRBD2. The CDR3 has 16 residues. CDR1 and CDR2 (germline): SNHLY, FYNNEI. J was trimmed by 5 bases and V by 3 bases; bases with no gene match: 6. CDR3: CASSDRASGRGDTQYF. The CDR3 coding sequence is TGTGCCAGCAGTGATAGGGCTAGCGGGAGGGGAGATACGCAGTATTTT.

The rearrangement links TRBV7-2 to TRBJ2-3, with TRBD2 as a possible D gene (7 bases). Germline CDR1 is SGHTA and CDR2 is FQGNSA. With 1 base removed from V and 4 bases from J, the gap between germline ends came to 12 bases. There are 15 residues in the CDR3. The CDR3 DNA follows: TGTGCCAGCAGCTTAGAGGGGAGGGGGTCAGATACGCAGTATTTT. Translated: CASSLEGRGSDTQYF.

J is TRBJ1-1 and V is TRBV7-8, with D perhaps TRBD1 (5 bases). This CDR3 is built from 13 residues. The germline gives CDR1 SGHVS, CDR2 FQNEAQ. Trimming took 1 base from V and 11 from J, leaving 14 bases between them. The CDR3 nucleotides read TGTGCCAGCAGCTTAGTTAGGGTCAGGGCTGCTTTCTTT. This gives the protein CASSLVRVRAAFF.

The rearrangement joins TRBV6-5 to TRBJ1-6; D is possibly TRBD1 (5 bases). This CDR3 has 16 amino acids. Trimming removed 2 bases from V and 4 bases from J, with 12 bases in between. The germline gives CDR1 MNHEY, CDR2 SVGAGI. The CDR3 DNA reads TGTGCCAGCAGTTACCTCCAGGGTCGTTATAATTCACCCCTCCACTTT. Translated, it gives CASSYLQGRYNSPLHF.

This clone was picked up one time. The rearrangement uses TRBV30 and TRBJ2-7; 10 nucleotides match TRBD2. The CDR3 consists of 15 residues. Germline CDR1 GTSNPN, CDR2 SVGIG (reference sequence). After removal of 5 bases from V and 3 bases from J, the junction contained 10 bases not matched to a gene. The CDR3 nucleotides read TGTGCCTGGTCGGACGATAGCGGGGGGCTCTACGAGCAGTACTTC. Encoded protein: CAWSDDSGGLYEQYF.

V usage is TRBV7-6 and J usage is TRBJ1-5, with TRBD1 identical over 9 bases. Germline CDR1 and CDR2: SGHVS and FNYEAQ. Trimming removed 0 bases from V and 10 bases from J; junction bases left unmatched: 4. The CDR3 consists of 14 residues. CDR3 residues: CASSLAGQGYPQHF. The CDR3 bases are TGTGCCAGCAGCTTAGCGGGACAGGGTTATCCCCAGCATTTT. Full variable domain (remainder filled in from reference TRBV7-6 and TRBJ1-5): GAGVSQSPRYKVTKRGQDVALRCDPISGHVSLYWYRQALGQGPEFLTYFNYEAQQDKSGLPNDRFSAERPEGSISTLTIQRTEQRDSAMYRCASSLAGQGYPQHFGDGTRLSIL.

The gene calls are TRBV11-2 and TRBJ2-7; TRBD2 aligns across 9 bases. CDR1 and CDR2 from the germline V gene are SGHAT and FQNNGV. The CDR3 runs to 17 residues. The V gene end was trimmed by 5 bases and the J gene end by 3 bases; junction bases not matched to a gene: 14. Written as DNA, the CDR3 is TGTGCCAGCAGCCCACGCAACCCTAGCGGGGCTATCTACGAGCAGTACTTC. This translates into CASSPRNPSGAIYEQYF.

This clone is a singleton in its sample. The CDR3 region is CASSYKGAGRPEAFF. The CDR3 bases are TGTGCCAGCAGTTACAAGGGCGCGGGCAGACCTGAAGCTTTCTTT. The chain joins TRBV6-6 to TRBJ1-1; D gene unclear. The CDR3 runs to 15 residues. Germline loops: CDR1 MNHNY, CDR2 SVGAGI (reference sequence). V lost 2 bases and J lost 6, with 16 bases in between.

The V call is TRBV4-3, the J call TRBJ1-6; 9 bases agree with TRBD1. CDR1 is LGHNA and CDR2 is YSLEER in the germline V gene. Trimming took 0 bases from V and 7 from J; bases not matched to a gene: 7. CDR3 length equals 17 residues. CDR3 residues: CASSQDHSGTGNSPLHF. In DNA form, the CDR3 reads TGCGCCAGCAGCCAAGATCACTCAGGGACAGGGAATTCACCCCTCCACTTT.